Following are 29 T cell receptor beta chains from one sample sequenced in a study of CD8+ T cells in alopecia areata. Treatment given: oral pan-JAK inhibitor, 5-10 mg twice daily. Sequencing used cDNA as its template, made by extracting RNA and reverse transcribing it. Here immunoSEQ multiplex PCR was the method, and the copy in TCRdb shows in-frame clones only, minus some. The sample records over 200,000 clones, around three fifths being singletons. The starting material was CD4+ T cells sorted from blood, obtained at week 4, from a patient treated with tofacitinib. The origin of the receptors is a human donor with alopecia areata.

This chain links TRBV4-2 with TRBJ2-3, with 8 bases identical to TRBD1. CDR1 LGHNA and CDR2 YNFKEQ come from the germline V gene. Trimming cost V 1 base and J 0 bases; bases outside gene matches: 6. CDR3 length equals 17 residues. CDR3 nucleotide sequence: TGTGCCAGCAGCCAAGCAGGGGGCTTAGCTAGCACAGATACGCAGTATTTT. It specifies CASSQAGGLASTDTQYF.

The chain employs TRBV9 and TRBJ1-3, with a possible D match to TRBD1 (5 bases). V lost 3 bases to trimming and J lost 0 bases, with 10 bases between them. Germline lookup yields CDR1 SGDLS and CDR2 YYNGEE. This CDR3 is 15 amino acids long. The CDR3 DNA is TGTGCCAGCAGCGCGGGACTTTCCTCTGGAAACACCATATATTTT. Translation gives CASSAGLSSGNTIYF.

The rearrangement links TRBV20-1 to TRBJ2-7; D ambiguous. CDR3 size: 10 residues. Per the germline V gene, CDR1 is DFQATT and CDR2 is SNEGSKA (reference sequence). Trimming pared 1 base from V and 8 bases from J, leaving 6 bases between. The CDR3 region has the DNA TGCAGTGCTAGAGTGGATCAGCAGTACTTC. Encoded protein: CSARVDQQYF.

The rearrangement uses TRBV9 and TRBJ2-1; 13 bases align to TRBD2. V gave up 7 bases and J gave up 9 bases; unmatched junction bases: 10. The CDR3 is made up of 15 amino acids. CDR1 is SGDLS and CDR2 is YYNGEE in the germline V gene. The CDR3 region is CASSRGLAGSGEQFF. CDR3 sequence (DNA): TGTGCCAGCTCCCGGGGACTAGCGGGATCTGGTGAGCAGTTCTTC.

J is TRBJ2-6 and V is TRBV15, with TRBD2 as a possible D gene (5 bases). Germline assignment: CDR1 LNHNV and CDR2 YYDKDF (reference sequence). Trimming removed 1 base at V and 0 bases at J, with 7 bases between. This CDR3 region has 16 residues. This CDR3 is CATSRGGSSGANVLTF. CDR3 DNA sequence: TGTGCCACCAGCAGAGGAGGGAGCTCTGGGGCCAACGTCCTGACTTTC.

This clone was found once. The sample carries other DNA sequences with the same CDR3. The chain combines TRBV30 with TRBJ2-3, with TRBD2 identical over 8 bases. The CDR3 has 14 residues. Germline loops: CDR1 GTSNPN, CDR2 SVGIG (reference sequence). J gave up 3 bases and V 2 bases, and 4 bases lay outside the gene matches. CDR3 coding DNA: TGTGCCTGGAGTCGGGGGGGGTCTACAGATACGCAGTATTTT. Translation gives CAWSRGGSTDTQYF.

The J gene is TRBJ2-1, the V gene TRBV7-9; the D is unclear. Germline lookup yields CDR1 SEHNR and CDR2 FQNEAQ (reference sequence). The CDR3 is 11 residues long. V shed 5 bases and J shed 7 bases, with 6 bases lying between them. CDR3 amino acids: CASSQENEQFF. The CDR3 DNA follows: TGTGCCAGCAGCCAAGAGAATGAGCAGTTCTTC. Full variable domain (rest looked up from reference TRBV7-9 and TRBJ2-1): DTGVSQNPRHKITKRGQNVTFRCDPISEHNRLYWYRQTLGQGPEFLTYFQNEAQLEKSRLLSDRFSAERPKGSFSTLEIQRTEQGDSAMYLCASSQENEQFFGPGTRLTVL.

V and J are TRBV5-1 and TRBJ2-7; the D is unclear. There are 13 residues in the CDR3. CDR1 and CDR2 from the germline V gene are SGHRS and YFSETQ. Deletions cut 0 bases from V and 0 bases from J, with 4 bases between. Here the CDR3 DNA reads TGCGCCAGCAGCTTGGACAACTCCTACGAGCAGTACTTC. The encoded protein is CASSLDNSYEQYF.

The chain employs TRBV7-9 and TRBJ1-6; D gene ambiguous. Trimming removed 4 bases at V and 6 bases at J, with 7 bases between. Germline CDR1 SEHNR, CDR2 FQNEAQ (reference sequence). The CDR3 is 13 amino acids. This CDR3 is CASSSTTNSPLHF. The CDR3 coding sequence is TGTGCCAGCAGCTCTACGACTAATTCACCCCTCCACTTT.

V and J are TRBV5-1 and TRBJ1-6, with TRBD1 matching 7 bases. V was clipped by 0 bases and J by 9 bases; unmatched bases: 6. The CDR3 is 15 residues long. Germline values: CDR1 SGHRS, CDR2 YFSETQ. CDR3 coding DNA: TGCGCCAGCAGCTTGGGGGACAGCTCCGTTTCACCCCTCCACTTT. The encoded protein is CASSLGDSSVSPLHF. Together with reference TRBV5-1 and TRBJ1-6, the CDR3 gives the full variable domain: KAGVTQTPRYLIKTRGQQVTLSCSPISGHRSVSWYQQTPGQGLQFLFEYFSETQRNKGNFPGRFSGRQFSNSRSEMNVSTLELGDSALYLCASSLGDSSVSPLHFGNGTRLTVT.

The CDR3 here is CATGSRSPTGELFF. CDR3 DNA: TGTGCCACCGGGTCGAGATCCCCCACCGGGGAGCTGTTTTTT. This chain links TRBV6-6 with TRBJ2-2, with unresolved D. From germline, CDR1 is MNHNY and CDR2 SVGAGI (reference sequence). V dropped 10 bases and J dropped 4 bases, with 16 bases sitting between them. The CDR3 is 14 amino acids.

This clone was recorded a few times. This sequence joins TRBV5-6 and TRBJ2-5; D ambiguous. The CDR3 has 12 residues. Trimming stripped 4 bases from V and 5 bases from J, with 9 bases between. Germline V lookup: CDR1 SGHDT, CDR2 YYEEEE. The CDR3 coding sequence is TGTGCCAGCAGCGAGGCATCGGAGACCCAGTACTTC. Its protein product is CASSEASETQYF.

Note on this clone: Other DNA sequences in this specimen translate into the identical CDR3. The rearrangement uses TRBV5-6 and TRBJ1-2; 9 bases line up with TRBD1. Germline CDR1 SGHDT, CDR2 YYEEEE. After removal of 4 bases from V and 4 bases from J, the junction contained 5 bases not matched to a gene. The CDR3 length is 14 residues. CDR3 bases: TGTGCCAGCAGCCTAGGGACAGGGCTCTATGGCTACACCTTC. Its protein is CASSLGTGLYGYTF.

This sequence joins TRBV7-2 and TRBJ2-7; D ambiguous. The germline V gene encodes CDR1 SGHTA and CDR2 FQGNSA. The V and J ends lost 5 bases and 2 bases respectively, with 19 bases between them. The CDR3 extends over 16 amino acids. The CDR3 DNA is TGTGCCAGCAGCCCCCGACGGACCAATGGGCCCTACGAGCAGTACTTC. Translation gives CASSPRRTNGPYEQYF.

This sequence joins TRBV30 and TRBJ2-7, with D perhaps assigned TRBD1 or TRBD2 (6 bases each). V was cut by 8 bases and J by 4 bases, with 27 bases left in between. This CDR3 region has 16 residues. Germline V gene lookup returns CDR1 GTSNPN and CDR2 SVGIG (reference sequence). CDR3 nucleotides: TGTGCCCTGGAGGGGGTCAGTGTCGGGGCGATGTACGAGCAGTACTTC. This encodes CALEGVSVGAMYEQYF.

There are a few counts of this clone. CDR3 nucleotide sequence: TGTGCCAGCAGACCCACGACTAATGAAAAACTGTTTTTT. This sequence encodes CASRPTTNEKLFF. The chain is built from TRBV2 and TRBJ1-4; D not certain. The V gene's germline CDR1 is SNHLY and CDR2 FYNNEI. The V gene lost 6 bases and the J gene lost 2 bases, with 7 bases spanning the gap. The CDR3 totals 13 residues.

This clone was found once. J is TRBJ2-3 and V is TRBV2; D uncertain. Germline lookup yields CDR1 SNHLY and CDR2 FYNNEI. Trimming took 2 bases from V and 6 from J, leaving 3 bases between them. The CDR3 extends over 11 amino acids. The CDR3 nucleotides are TGTGCCAGCAGTGAATATGATACGCAGTATTTT. This gives the protein CASSEYDTQYF.

The sample holds a few counts of this clone. The rearrangement joins TRBV30 to TRBJ2-3; D possibly corresponds to TRBD1 (6 bases). In germline, CDR1 is GTSNPN, CDR2 SVGIG (reference sequence). The CDR3 consists of 15 residues. V lost 2 bases and J 3 bases, leaving 15 bases between the germline ends. CDR3 bases: TGTGCCTGGAGTCCAAGGGGGAAACGGACAGATACGCAGTATTTT. The encoded protein is CAWSPRGKRTDTQYF. Using reference TRBV30 and TRBJ2-3 for the parts outside the CDR3, the full variable domain is SQTIHQWPATLVQPVGSPLSLECTVEGTSNPNLYWYRQAAGRGLQLLFYSVGIGQISSEVPQNLSASRPQDRQFILSSKKLLLSDSGFYLCAWSPRGKRTDTQYFGPGTRLTVL.

The chain couples TRBV19 to TRBJ1-1; TRBD1 aligns across 8 bases. Trimming at V came to 6 bases and at J to 7 bases, leaving 19 bases not matched to a gene. The germline V gene has CDR1 LNHDA and CDR2 SQIVND (reference sequence). This CDR3 is 17 amino acids long. The CDR3 DNA follows: TGTGCCAGTAGCCTCATCACGACTAGGACAGGGAAGGATGAAGCTTTCTTT. Translated: CASSLITTRTGKDEAFF.

The rearrangement links TRBV29-1 to TRBJ2-7; D assignment may be TRBD1 or TRBD2 (5 bases each). Germline CDR1 is SQVTM and CDR2 is ANQGSEA. The CDR3 is made up of 13 amino acids. V lost 1 base, J lost 2 bases, and 9 bases lay in between. The CDR3: CSVEGDQTYEQYF. CDR3 in DNA: TGCAGCGTTGAAGGGGACCAAACCTACGAGCAGTACTTC.

The rearrangement uses TRBV29-1 and TRBJ2-5, with 9 positions matching TRBD2. V lost 6 bases and J lost 5; bases outside the gene matches: 7. There are 13 residues in the CDR3. Per the germline V gene, CDR1 is SQVTM and CDR2 is ANQGSEA. In DNA form, the CDR3 reads TGCAGCGTCCAACTAGCGGGCAGGGAGACCCAGTACTTC. Its translation: CSVQLAGRETQYF. Variable domain in full (rest from reference TRBV29-1 and TRBJ2-5): SAVISQKPSRDICQRGTSLTIQCQVDSQVTMMFWYRQQPGQSLTLIATANQGSEATYESGFVIDKFPISRPNLTFSTLTVSNMSPEDSSIYLCSVQLAGRETQYFGPGTRLLVL.

J is TRBJ2-1 and V is TRBV10-3; a possible D gene is TRBD1 (5 bases). Between the trimmed V and J ends, which lost 3 bases and 0 bases, there was a span of 9 bases. CDR1 and CDR2 (germline): ENHRY, SYGVKD. This CDR3 region has 15 residues. Here the CDR3 DNA reads TGTGCCATCAGTGACAGGGTCAGCTCCTACAATGAGCAGTTCTTC. Protein sequence: CAISDRVSSYNEQFF.

In regard to this clone: Additional DNA sequences in this sample encode the identical CDR3. CDR3 sequence reads: CSVAGGSTDTQYF. Here the CDR3 DNA reads TGCAGCGTTGCAGGCGGTAGCACAGATACGCAGTATTTT. The chain has TRBV29-1 and TRBJ2-3; D is uncertain. V was clipped by 4 bases and J by 0 bases, with 8 bases between them. Per germline, CDR1 SQVTM and CDR2 ANQGSEA. The CDR3 contains 13 residues.

This clone was seen a handful of times. The chain couples TRBV7-9 to TRBJ2-2, with a tentative D call TRBD1 (6 bases). The V gene lost 5 bases and the J gene lost 6 bases, with 25 bases spanning the gap. Germline V gene data show CDR1 as SEHNR and CDR2 as FQNEAQ (reference sequence). The CDR3 covers 18 residues. The CDR3 here is CASSPLDRHADRAGELFF. CDR3 nucleotide sequence: TGTGCCAGCAGCCCACTTGACAGGCACGCTGATAGGGCCGGGGAGCTGTTTTTT.

The chain recombines TRBV5-4 with TRBJ2-5, with D unclear. The CDR3 is 13 amino acids. Germline V CDR1 and CDR2: SGHNT, YYREEE (reference sequence). Between the trimmed V and J ends, which lost 0 bases and 7 bases, there was a span of 10 bases. This chain's CDR3 is CASSLDRAWTQYF. The CDR3 DNA follows: TGTGCCAGCAGCTTGGACAGAGCATGGACCCAGTACTTC.

V usage is TRBV20-1 and J usage is TRBJ1-2; D remains ambiguous. CDR3 length equals 11 residues. V gave up 6 bases and J gave up 8 bases, with 13 bases separating them. Per germline, CDR1 DFQATT and CDR2 SNEGSKA (reference sequence). This CDR3 is CSAQKLTGYTF. The CDR3 region has the DNA TGCAGTGCGCAGAAGCTCACGGGCTACACCTTC.

The table lists this clone with a few counts. The chain couples TRBV5-1 to TRBJ2-7; D gene ambiguous. Trimming took off 4 bases at V and 2 bases at J, with 10 bases between the two ends. Germline V gene lookup returns CDR1 SGHRS and CDR2 YFSETQ. This CDR3 comprises 13 residues. The CDR3 DNA reads as TGCGCCAGCAGCCCGGCTAGAACCTACGAGCAGTACTTC. Amino acid sequence: CASSPARTYEQYF. Full variable domain (rest looked up from reference TRBV5-1 and TRBJ2-7): KAGVTQTPRYLIKTRGQQVTLSCSPISGHRSVSWYQQTPGQGLQFLFEYFSETQRNKGNFPGRFSGRQFSNSRSEMNVSTLELGDSALYLCASSPARTYEQYFGPGTRLTVT.

A few counts support this clone. This rearrangement joins TRBV2 to TRBJ2-2; D unresolved. This CDR3 has 13 residues. Trimming removed 5 bases from V and 3 bases from J, with 7 bases in between. Germline V CDR1 and CDR2: SNHLY, FYNNEI. CDR3: CASSNRYTGELFF. In DNA form, the CDR3 reads TGTGCCAGCAGTAACAGATACACCGGGGAGCTGTTTTTT.

This clone was seen a handful of times. The CDR3 nucleotides are TGTGCCAGCAGTTCCAGACTGACTAGCGGGGGGCGAGGACTCACAGATACGCAGTATTTT. This encodes CASSSRLTSGGRGLTDTQYF. The V and J genes are TRBV27 and TRBJ2-3; 13 nucleotides line up with TRBD2. J gave up 2 bases and V 4 bases, and 15 bases lay outside the gene matches. The CDR3 sequence is 20 residues long. Germline CDR1 is MNHEY and CDR2 is SMNVEV (reference sequence).